These 11 T cell receptor beta chains originate from one sample sequenced in a study of vaccination and CD4 T cells after COVID-19 (dated by TCRdb to between 2021 and 2022). Read against the paper, the sample's treatment or condition label means: roughly 10-day PBMC culture with coronavirus spike peptide pools or control peptides (ViraFEST assay). The antigens of these receptors remain unknown. Receptor amplification or capture employed PCR. The data were produced on an Illumina iSeq 100. DNA from cultured CD4+ T cells underwent TCR sequencing with the Oncomine TCR Beta short-read assay at the Johns Hopkins FTIC core. Through fastp at Q25 and MiXCR, TCRdb rebuilt clones from the public reads, retaining in-frame beta chains. One record per CDR3 amino acid sequence lists the most common genes and DNA. This sample is represented by about 21,000 distinct CDR3 sequences; 40% to 65% of them were singletons. About 8.9% of the sample belongs to the ten largest clones.

The sequencing input was CD4+ T cells from blood, cultured in vitro. Receptors were obtained from a human donor who had recovered from COVID-19.

V is TRBV7-3 and J is TRBJ2-5; TRBD2 matches at 10 bases. There are 16 residues in the CDR3. The V gene's germline CDR1 is SGHTA and CDR2 FQGTGA. V lost 2 bases to trimming and J lost 1 base; unmatched junction nucleotides: 4. CDR3 in DNA: TGTGCCAGCAGCTTATCCCCTAGCGGGGGCCAAGAGACCCAGTACTTC. Translated: CASSLSPSGGQETQYF.

The chain combines TRBV20-1 with TRBJ2-2; the match to TRBD2 covers 8 bases. The CDR3 extends over 16 amino acids. V lost 2 bases to trimming and J lost 3 bases; unmatched junction nucleotides: 8. CDR1 DFQATT and CDR2 SNEGSKA come from the germline V gene (reference sequence). The CDR3: CSARPVGRAYTGELFF. CDR3 DNA: TGCAGTGCTAGACCGGTCGGGAGGGCGTACACCGGGGAGCTGTTTTTT.

The CDR3: CASSPQNRVPGVDTQYF. The CDR3 bases are TGTGCCAGTAGTCCACAAAACCGGGTCCCTGGGGTGGATACGCAGTATTTT. J is TRBJ2-3 and V is TRBV19; D uncertain. Per the germline V gene, CDR1 is LNHDA and CDR2 is SQIVND (reference sequence). Trimming took 5 bases from V and 6 from J, leaving 24 bases between them. This CDR3 is built from 17 residues.

The table lists this clonotype with a few counts. The chain combines TRBV19 with TRBJ1-5; 8 positions match TRBD1. Per the germline V gene, CDR1 is LNHDA and CDR2 is SQIVND (reference sequence). V dropped 6 bases and J dropped 2; count of bases not matched to a gene: 9. The CDR3 spans 16 residues. In nucleotides, the CDR3 is TGTGCCAGTAGCCCTACGACAGGGGTGCGCAATCAGCCCCAGCATTTT. Translating it yields CASSPTTGVRNQPQHF.

This clonotype was detected only a few times. For the CDR3, the DNA is TGTGCCAGCAGTTCGGACGGTCCCGATAACTATGGCTACACCTTC. As protein: CASSSDGPDNYGYTF. V and J are TRBV28 and TRBJ1-2; D remains ambiguous. Germline CDR1 and CDR2: MDHEN and SYDVKM. V lost 4 bases and J lost 1, with 13 bases in between. The CDR3 has 15 amino acids.

This clonotype was observed a handful of times. The J gene is TRBJ1-1, the V gene TRBV12-3 or TRBV12-4; D is uncertain. This CDR3 is built from 15 residues. Trimming took 6 bases from V and 4 from J, leaving 18 bases between them. CDR3 residues: CASRPTGAWGTEAFF. The CDR3 DNA reads as TGTGCCAGCAGACCGACGGGCGCGTGGGGCACTGAAGCTTTCTTT.

V is TRBV9 and J is TRBJ2-7; TRBD1 agrees at 7 bases. Germline V gene lookup returns CDR1 SGDLS and CDR2 YYNGEE. This CDR3 has 14 residues. With V trimmed by 3 bases and J by 7 bases, 10 bases remained unmatched. In DNA, the CDR3 is TGTGCCAGCAGCGCAGGGACAGCCCGCAGGGAGCAGTACTTC. Translation gives CASSAGTARREQYF.

The V gene is TRBV20-1, the J gene TRBJ2-4; D gene ambiguous. The CDR3 is 13 residues long. The germline V gene has CDR1 DFQATT and CDR2 SNEGSKA (reference sequence). Trimming cost V 8 bases and J 0 bases, with 11 bases left between them. This chain's CDR3 is CSPREIAKNIQYF. CDR3 nucleotide sequence: TGCAGTCCCAGAGAAATAGCCAAAAACATTCAGTACTTC.

The chain is built from TRBV7-2 and TRBJ2-1; D possibly corresponds to TRBD2 (5 bases). V shed 3 bases and J shed 15 bases, with 12 bases lying between them. The CDR3 has 11 residues. Germline CDR1 and CDR2: SGHTA and FQGNSA. CDR3 region: CASSFLGGPFF. The DNA for the CDR3 is TGTGCCAGCAGCTTCTTAGGAGGACCGTTCTTC. The whole variable domain, remainder taken from reference TRBV7-2 and TRBJ2-1, is GAGVSQSPSNKVTEKGKDVELRCDPISGHTALYWYRQSLGQGLEFLIYFQGNSAPDKSGLPSDRFSAERTGGSVSTLTIQRTQQEDSAVYLCASSFLGGPFFGPGTRLTVL.

This clonotype was seen a handful of times. The chain combines TRBV2 with TRBJ1-2, with TRBD1 matching 7 bases. This CDR3 is built from 15 residues. With V trimmed by 5 bases and J by 4 bases, 10 bases remained unmatched. The germline gives CDR1 SNHLY, CDR2 FYNNEI. CDR3 region: CASSPTGTRGYGYTF. CDR3 DNA: TGTGCCAGCAGTCCGACAGGGACCCGGGGCTATGGCTACACCTTC. Full variable domain (remainder filled in from reference TRBV2 and TRBJ1-2): EPEVTQTPSHQVTQMGQEVILRCVPISNHLYFYWYRQILGQKVEFLVSFYNNEISEKSEIFDDQFSVERPDGSNFTLKIRSTKLEDSAMYFCASSPTGTRGYGYTFGSGTRLTVV.

This chain links TRBV27 with TRBJ2-7; 7 nucleotides match TRBD1. The CDR3 is 17 amino acids. Looked up from germline, CDR1 is MNHEY and CDR2 is SMNVEV (reference sequence). Unmatched junction bases numbered 17, after V lost 3 bases and J lost 6 bases. CDR3 loop: CASSFSGFAGQVSEQYF. CDR3 bases: TGTGCCAGCAGTTTTTCGGGATTCGCCGGACAGGTCAGCGAGCAGTACTTC.